The sequence of this TCR beta chain was determined in a study of cytomegalovirus exposure and HLA in healthy donors (dated by TCRdb to the late 2010s). Study-wide context: An earlier analysis of approximately 550 of the donors reported approximately 270 Gb of sequence data and some 120 million unique TCR beta sequences from about 180 million T cells. A later analysis re-examined previously published TCR beta repertoires from just over 650 donors and added high-resolution HLA genotyping to investigate patterns of TCR occurrence. Because of strong linkage in the cohort, four or five DR-DQ haplotypes were treated as single units for association and clustering. In an earlier analysis of several hundred of the donors, high-throughput TCR beta sequencing was used to judge whether each TCR beta V gene segment behaved as functional or pseudogenic. The number of typed donors differed by locus: about 620-630 for A, B, C, DRB1 and DQB1; 500 to 550 for DQA1; over 600 for DPA1; and about 470 for DPB1. The study aimed to test whether signatures of past pathogen exposure could be identified by cataloging public T cell receptors. Rather than using new phenotypic data, the later analysis identified candidate immune exposures from TCR beta sequences and from how often those sequences occurred across donors. Besides the first cohort of roughly 700 subjects, a separate validation cohort made up of 90 to 150 different subjects was used. Genome-wide SNP genotypes for about 55% of the roughly 670 donors were used in a later genetic analysis, which treated that subset as a discovery cohort. HLA typing included class I and class II loci at four-digit resolution. To predict cytomegalovirus infection status, the study brought together high-throughput TCR immunosequencing, statistical association of individual TCRs with disease status, and machine learning. Using immunosequencing, the study profiled T cell repertoires from 500 to 800 subjects and related those repertoires to cytomegalovirus serostatus. Across 300 to 500 genotyped donors of the cohort, an average of roughly 200,000 unique TCR beta nucleotide sequences per donor were sequenced, and roughly 20% of those sequences were non-productive. Donor age, sex, ethnicity and CMV serostatus were compiled together with the repertoire data. Of the roughly 400 genotyped donors, 81% fell in the genetic ancestry cluster associated with self-reported Caucasian donors. An early release that covered about 600 HLA-typed donors contained approximately 300 gigabases of sequencing data and some 87 million unique TCR sequences. Every repertoire in the discovery cohort had been generated on one and the same sequencing platform. On the study overall, not on this receptor specifically: In a later analysis, the rate of TCR association differed among HLA loci, with DRB1 alleles having the most associated TCRs and HLA-C alleles having the fewest. The study gave a list of roughly 150 TCR beta chains associated with cytomegalovirus. A further reported finding was that TCR beta sequences accurately predicted the HLA-A and HLA-B alleles for most subjects in the first cohort. An earlier analysis of around 600 of the donors showed that most TCR beta V segments appeared in productive rearrangements either about 87% or about 30% of the time, which broadly matched IMGT annotations. Correlated functional status among segregating V segments might be attributable to linkage disequilibrium, but an unknown experimental factor could not be ruled out. In a later analysis, HLA-associated TCR beta chains were found to be more clonally expanded and to have lower generation probabilities than equally common non-associated chains. The presence/absence analyses assumed that sequencing depth was roughly uniform across donors, and that assumption may not be true. In this cohort, only TCR beta chains were sequenced, and detectable features were limited by the absence of alpha or paired-chain data. A later genetic analysis reported fewer N-insertions in productive TCRs among donors in an Asian-associated ancestry cluster than the roughly 720-donor mean. A cluster of highly shared sequence variants was judged likely to represent a technical artifact of the sequencing pipeline. Because HLA typing was unavailable for some donors at each locus, only the typed subset was used in association tests. Across donors, most TCR sequences were observed very rarely, whereas some public TCRs were present in many individuals. Because counts were too low, seventeen rarely observed V segments, including chromosome 9 orphons, were excluded from the earlier analysis of several hundred of the donors. In both the original and validation cohorts, the classifier was reported to diagnose cytomegalovirus status with high specificity and sensitivity. A later analysis reported that several top co-occurrence clusters appeared linked to parvovirus B19, influenza, CMV and Epstein-Barr virus. A later analysis found that most CMV-associated TCR beta chains appeared HLA-restricted, with HLA associations seemingly driven largely by CMV exposure. A few of the identified cytomegalovirus-associated TCR beta chains were confirmed in vitro to be specific for cytomegalovirus antigens. A later analysis associated around 16,000 TCR beta sequences with specific HLA alleles at a false discovery rate of 0.05. Some IMGT-functional V segments, including TRBV6-2 and TRBV6-3, could not be told apart with the 87-base-pair reads, so those segments were excluded. V-gene and J-gene trimming of TCR beta chains was associated with a missense DCLRE1C variant in a later genetic analysis, and the association was replicated in an independent cohort. The only immune exposure information available for the cohort was CMV serostatus. According to the authors, the approach could potentially be generalized to other disease states and immunological phenotypes. Assigning TCR associations to individual alleles was difficult when HLA alleles, especially DR and DQ, strongly co-occurred.

A word on this clone: This receptor's antigen is unknown. Qualities for individual bases were not recorded, and no much larger clone is one base off. In the same sample, other DNA sequences code for this CDR3.

The cohort consisted of 650 to 700 healthy bone marrow donors. At the time of sampling, every cohort member was nominally healthy, though immune exposures that went unrecorded were likely present. The donor was CMV seronegative and belonged to the group of under 400 seronegative cohort members. A peripheral blood sample was collected from each donor, and TCR beta sequencing was performed on peripheral blood mononuclear cells. The Qiagen DNeasy Blood Extraction Kit was used to extract genomic DNA from the blood cell samples. The CDR3 runs 13 amino acids, cysteine and phenylalanine included. Only the CDR3 region is kept as DNA, spanning 39 bases read in frame from base 1. Per the germline V gene, KGHSH is the CDR1 and LQKENI is the CDR2. After removal of 3 bases from V and 4 bases from J, the junction retains 3 bases not matched to a gene. Libraries came from the immunoSEQ multiplex PCR assay. A mixture of 60 forward primers for TCR Vbeta segments and 13 reverse primers for TCR Jbeta segments was used in the multiplex PCR. Amplification of the CDR3 region of rearranged TCR beta genes was performed with a multiplex PCR assay on genomic DNA. Amplified TCR beta libraries were sequenced as 87-base-pair reads on the Illumina HiSeq System. Processing in the source paper ran as follows. A later analysis counted approximately 74 million unique TCR beta chains across the 666 repertoires, and around 9.9 million of these chains were shared by at least two donors. To remove PCR and sequencing errors, raw reads were error-corrected and collapsed into unique sequences using a nearest-neighbor algorithm that merged closely related sequences. CDR3 sequences were aligned to IMGT reference sequences to assign V, D and J gene segments. For a sequence to be retained, a match of at least six nucleotides to both a V gene segment and a J gene segment was required. A rearrangement counted as productive if the CDR3 had no stop codons and remained in frame with V and J, and every other rearrangement counted as non-productive. CDR3 was defined by IMGT convention, running from the second conserved V-encoded cysteine to the conserved J-encoded phenylalanine. The earlier analysis of about 560 of the donors excluded any sequence lacking an unambiguous match to a single V gene segment. An earlier analysis of several hundred of the donors called V segments functional above 56.7% productive rearrangements and segregating when the between-donor standard deviation exceeded 5%. A statistical classification framework was developed to diagnose cytomegalovirus status using the catalog of TCR beta chain sequences. In a later analysis, TCR nucleotide sequences were compared against IMGT/GENE-DB human TR gene sequences so that V and J genes could be assigned. A later analysis assigned CDR3 sequences and most-parsimonious VDJ recombination scenarios with the TCRdist pipeline. In a later analysis, each TCR beta chain was defined by its CDR3 amino acid sequence together with its V-gene family, and reads without a unique V-gene family were excluded. To address suspected cross-contamination and a sequencing artifact, a later analysis removed several hundred highly shared, low-generation-probability nucleotide sequences. In a later analysis, a clonal expansion index was calculated for each public chain from normalized within-repertoire ranks of inferred template counts. In a later analysis, generation probabilities were computed using a VDJ recombination model fitted to out-of-frame rearrangements, and the results were checked against IGoR. A later analysis scored TCR-TCR, TCR-HLA and TCR-CMV co-occurrence with hypergeometric tests, applying a repertoire-size bias correction to TCR pairs. A later analysis estimated false discovery rates by permuting HLA or CMV assignments 20 times. In a later analysis, co-occurring TCRs were grouped using DBSCAN, and TCRdist sequence similarity was added for clustering within HLA-allele-positive subsets. Repertoires with fewer than 30,000 or more than 120,000 public chains, plus five repertoires with anomalous nucleotide sharing, were excluded from co-occurrence clustering. Entries here come from immuneACCESS through TCRdb and include only in-frame sequences with V and J called. Some clones fail to appear in such tables; in the studies checked, an unresolved V gene covers under half of the shortfall, and the cause of the remainder is unknown. V and J calls and clone size are given by that table; D and trimming were obtained from the DNA. Within this sample are some 80,000 clones, with under 80% of them counted one time only. The ten biggest clones cover 1.5% to 2% of the sample.

The chain joins TRBV18 to TRBJ2-7, with 7 central nucleotides matching TRBD2. Sequenced input: PBMCs. The sequence was obtained from a man aged 35 to 55 in good health and CMV-seronegative. The CDR3 region has the sequence CASSPGTNYEQYF. The DNA sequence is TGTGCCAGCTCACCCGGGACTAATTACGAGCAGTACTTC.